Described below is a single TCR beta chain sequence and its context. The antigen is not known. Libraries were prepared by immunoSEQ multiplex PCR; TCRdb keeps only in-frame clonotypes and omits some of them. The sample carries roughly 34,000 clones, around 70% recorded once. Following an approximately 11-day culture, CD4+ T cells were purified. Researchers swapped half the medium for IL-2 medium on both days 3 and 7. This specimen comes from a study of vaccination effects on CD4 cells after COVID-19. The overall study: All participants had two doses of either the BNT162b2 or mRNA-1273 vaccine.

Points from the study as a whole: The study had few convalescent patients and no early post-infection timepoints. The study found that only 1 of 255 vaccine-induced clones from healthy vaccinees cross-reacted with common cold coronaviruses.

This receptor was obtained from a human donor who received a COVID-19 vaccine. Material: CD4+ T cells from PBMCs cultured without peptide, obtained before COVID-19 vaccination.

The CDR3: CASSIFREAFF. The CDR3 coding sequence is TGTGCCAGTAGTATTTTCCGAGAAGCTTTCTTT. The rearrangement joins TRBV19 to TRBJ1-1, with D uncertain. The CDR3 runs to 11 residues. Trimming left V 3 bases short and J 8 bases short, with 7 bases between. The germline V gene has CDR1 LNHDA and CDR2 SQIVND (reference sequence).